These 11 T cell receptor beta chains were all obtained from the same sample, sequenced in a study of T cells in Graves' hyperthyroidism and ophthalmopathy. Amplification of TCR beta CDR3 regions was performed using RNA transcripts as template. First-round RT-PCR with HTBI primers amplified the TCR CDR3 region. TCRdb independently ran MiXCR on the multiplex PCR reads; one entry per CDR3 protein. The sample has over 700,000 distinct CDR3 sequences, approximately 36% seen once. Material: blood. The receptor set was obtained from a woman between 35 and 50 years old with Graves' hyperthyroidism.

This clonotype showed up just a few times. The V and J genes are TRBV6-6 and TRBJ1-1, with D uncertain. Germline V CDR1 and CDR2: MNHNY, SVGAGI (reference sequence). V lost 2 bases, J lost 4 bases, and 8 bases lay in between. CDR3 length: 13 residues. The CDR3 DNA is TGTGCCAGCAGTTACCGACTCACCACTGAAGCTTTCTTT. Its protein is CASSYRLTTEAFF.

Comment on this clonotype: Its ends do not fully match the called genes, so a read error is possible. The chain has TRBV4-3 and TRBJ2-5; D is possibly TRBD2 (6 bases). Germline V gene data show CDR1 as LGHNA and CDR2 as YSLEER. This CDR3 comprises 12 residues. CDR3 DNA: TGCGCCAGCAACCAAGCCGGGGGGACCCAGTACTTC. It yields the protein CASNQAGGTQYF.

In its sample, this clonotype was seen a few times. The rearrangement links TRBV6-1 to TRBJ2-5; no clear D gene. Germline values: CDR1 MNHNS, CDR2 SASEGT. CDR3 length equals 13 residues. Trimming removed 4 bases from V and 5 bases from J, with 11 bases in between. Written as DNA, the CDR3 is TGTGCCAGCAGTGTGTGGCCGCGGGAGACCCAGTACTTC. This gives the protein CASSVWPRETQYF.

This clonotype was counted ten times or more. V and J are TRBV9 and TRBJ2-5; D gene ambiguous. The CDR3 length is 14 residues. The germline V gene encodes CDR1 SGDLS and CDR2 YYNGEE. Trimming removed 4 bases from V and 4 bases from J, with 14 bases in between. CDR3 nucleotides: TGTGCCAGCAGCCCCCAGACGGGTGGAGAGACCCAGTACTTC. Translating gives CASSPQTGGETQYF. Variable domain in full (rest from reference TRBV9 and TRBJ2-5): DSGVTQTPKHLITATGQRVTLRCSPRSGDLSVYWYQQSLDQGLQFLIQYYNGEERAKGNILERFSAQQFPDLHSELNLSSLELGDSALYFCASSPQTGGETQYFGPGTRLLVL.

In this sample, this clonotype turned up a few times. In nucleotides, the CDR3 is TGCAGCGTTGACCCCATCTCACCGTCCCTCTACACCTTC. It translates to CSVDPISPSLYTF. The chain has TRBV29-1 and TRBJ1-2; D gene unclear. The V gene's germline CDR1 is SQVTM and CDR2 ANQGSEA. V gave up 3 bases and J gave up 10 bases, with 18 bases separating them. CDR3 size: 13 residues.

The chain joins TRBV6-1 to TRBJ2-2; TRBD1 aligns across 7 bases. CDR3 length equals 14 residues. Germline CDR1 is MNHNS and CDR2 is SASEGT. V lost 6 bases, J lost 7 bases, and 8 bases stayed unmatched. CDR3 in DNA: TGTGCCAGCAGGAACCTTGACAGGGACGGGGAGCTGTTTTTT. This codes for CASRNLDRDGELFF.

This clonotype showed up just a few times. This chain connects TRBV19 to TRBJ2-7; the match to TRBD1 covers 8 bases. The junction had 11 bases not matched to a gene; V was cut back by 5 bases and J by 5 bases. Looked up from germline, CDR1 is LNHDA and CDR2 is SQIVND (reference sequence). The CDR3 consists of 15 residues. The CDR3 DNA follows: TGTGCCAGTAGTGACTGGACAGGGCTCCGACACGAGCAGTACTTC. This encodes CASSDWTGLRHEQYF.

This clonotype was seen repeatedly, ten times or more. This rearrangement joins TRBV2 to TRBJ2-5; 7 bases map to TRBD1. The CDR3 consists of 12 residues. CDR1 is SNHLY, CDR2 FYNNEI, per germline. Unmatched junction bases numbered 3, after V lost 7 bases and J lost 4 bases. CDR3 residues: CASKRGRETQYF. The CDR3 DNA sequence: TGTGCCAGCAAGAGGGGGCGAGAGACCCAGTACTTC. Using reference TRBV2 and TRBJ2-5 for the parts outside the CDR3, the full variable domain is EPEVTQTPSHQVTQMGQEVILRCVPISNHLYFYWYRQILGQKVEFLVSFYNNEISEKSEIFDDQFSVERPDGSNFTLKIRSTKLEDSAMYFCASKRGRETQYFGPGTRLLVL.

The chain has TRBV9 and TRBJ1-1; D unresolved. The V end was cut by 3 bases, the J end by 1 base, with 13 bases between. Germline CDR1 reads SGDLS; CDR2 reads YYNGEE. This CDR3 contains 15 residues. The CDR3 nucleotides read TGTGCCAGCAGCGCGAACCGGAATAGGAACACTGAAGCTTTCTTT. Encoded protein: CASSANRNRNTEAFF.

V is TRBV4-2 and J is TRBJ1-1; D call uncertain. The length of the CDR3 is 18 residues. V dropped 0 bases and J dropped 0 bases, with 17 bases sitting between them. CDR1 is LGHNA, CDR2 YNFKEQ, per germline. CDR3 sequence reads: CASSQDLERTSMNTEAFF. As DNA, the CDR3 is TGTGCCAGCAGCCAAGATCTCGAAAGGACCTCTATGAACACTGAAGCTTTCTTT.

V is TRBV7-9 and J is TRBJ2-7, with D maybe TRBD2 (6 bases). Trimming left V 7 bases short and J 0 bases short, with 10 bases between. The CDR3 is 13 residues long. Germline assignment: CDR1 SEHNR and CDR2 FQNEAQ (reference sequence). In nucleotides, the CDR3 is TGTGCCAGCAAACCGGGACTCTCCTACGAGCAGTACTTC. Its translation is CASKPGLSYEQYF.